This TCR beta chain was found in a study of cytomegalovirus exposure and HLA in healthy donors. Study in general: Samples from HLA-typed donors yielded 65 million to 90 million unique TCRs in an early data release. Whole-study findings and limits: Several of the most significant clusters appeared, in a later analysis, to be linked to common viral pathogens. In a later analysis, productive TCRs from donors in an Asian-associated ancestry cluster reportedly carried fewer N-insertions than the cohort mean. Researchers left out some V segments, among them TRBV6-2 and TRBV6-3, as indistinguishable.

This CDR3 comprises 16 residues. Per germline, CDR1 SEHNR and CDR2 FQNEAQ (reference sequence). Trimming took 3 bases from V and 4 from J; bases not matched to a gene: 10. The PCR ran on 60 Vbeta and 13 Jbeta primers. The protocol was immunoSEQ multiplex PCR, while the TCRdb copy is restricted to in-frame clones and leaves out a portion. The sample shows over 85,000 clones, roughly 72% of them seen only once. As to this clone: The antigen remains undetermined.

The chain uses TRBV7-9 and TRBJ1-2; 8 nucleotides match TRBD1. This TCR was recovered from a man aged 25 to 40 in good health and CMV-seronegative. The sequenced sample was PBMCs. The DNA for the CDR3 is TGTGCCAGCAGCTTCACCCCCGGACAGGGAACCTATGGCTACACCTTC. Its translation: CASSFTPGQGTYGYTF.